The 5 T cell receptor beta chains below come from one sample, sequenced in a study of cytomegalovirus exposure and HLA in healthy donors. Use of 60 Vbeta and 13 Jbeta primers characterized the PCR. Profiled with immunoSEQ multiplex PCR; TCRdb holds only in-frame clones, not every one. The sample has roughly 190,000 clones; 60% to 85% are singletons. Material: PBMCs. The receptors originated from a girl aged 10-17 years in good health and CMV-seropositive.

This chain links TRBV7-2 with TRBJ1-1, with D unclear. The CDR3 contains 12 residues. Germline CDR1 and CDR2: SGHTA and FQGNSA. V was clipped by 5 bases and J by 8 bases, with 12 bases between them. CDR3 sequence reads: CASSLDIREAFF. CDR3 coding DNA: TGTGCCAGCAGCCTCGATATCCGGGAAGCTTTCTTT.

The genes are TRBV6-5 and TRBJ2-5; the D gene is possibly TRBD2 (5 bases). V lost 5 bases to trimming and J lost 2 bases, with 9 bases between them. The CDR3 runs to 13 residues. Per the germline V gene, CDR1 is MNHEY and CDR2 is SVGAGI. CDR3 region: CASSETGQETQYF. CDR3 DNA: TGTGCCAGCAGTGAAACGGGGCAAGAGACCCAGTACTTC.

This rearrangement joins TRBV9 to TRBJ2-7; D not certain. The CDR3 is 14 amino acids. V lost 0 bases, J lost 2 bases, and 9 bases lay in between. From germline, CDR1 is SGDLS and CDR2 YYNGEE. The CDR3 region is CASSVGQLTYEQYF. The CDR3 region has the DNA TGTGCCAGCAGCGTAGGGCAGTTAACCTACGAGCAGTACTTC.

The rearrangement links TRBV10-3 to TRBJ2-3, with TRBD2 identical over 9 bases. V lost 7 bases and J lost 3; bases outside the gene matches: 5. Germline values: CDR1 ENHRY, CDR2 SYGVKD. The CDR3 sequence is 14 residues long. CDR3 sequence: CAITRLADTDTQYF. The CDR3 nucleotides read TGTGCCATCACTCGACTAGCGGATACAGATACGCAGTATTTT.

The rearrangement uses TRBV18 and TRBJ1-1; D possibly corresponds to TRBD1 (5 bases). Trimming pared 4 bases from V and 1 base from J, leaving 10 bases between. Germline V gives CDR1 KGHSH, CDR2 LQKENI. The CDR3 sequence is 14 residues long. The CDR3, as DNA: TGTGCCAGCTCACTCCCTGACAGGAACACTGAAGCTTTCTTT. Translated, it gives CASSLPDRNTEAFF.